These T cell receptor beta chains were read from a single sample in a study of T cells after yellow fever vaccination. TCRdb fed the 5' RACE reads into MiXCR, producing one record per CDR3 protein. The sample shows about 340,000 distinct CDR3 sequences, roughly an eighth of them seen only once. The material was CD4+ T cells sorted from PBMCs, obtained 15 days after the yellow fever booster vaccination. These receptors all stem from a man in his late teens or twenties who received the YFV17D yellow fever vaccine. Both conserved end residues are part of each CDR3. A D gene is named only where the DNA matches it firmly. Clone size appears in some rows only: once, few, many, or a class for an expanded clone.

clone size	D gene	V gene	J gene	CDR3 DNA	CDR3 protein
-	TRBD2	TRBV30	TRBJ2-5	TGTGCCTGGAGGAGGAAGCGGGGGGGCCCGGAGACCCAGTACTTC	CAWRRKRGGPETQYF
-	-	TRBV7-8	TRBJ2-1	TGTGCCAGCAGCCTCCGTCGGGCAGGCCACTACAATGAGCAGTTCTTC	CASSLRRAGHYNEQFF
few	-	TRBV6-5	TRBJ2-3	TGTGCCAGCAGAATAGCCGGTGGAGATACGCAGTATTTT	CASRIAGGDTQYF
-	-	TRBV19	TRBJ1-2	TGTGCCAGTAGAAGCGGTGGCTATGGCTACACCTTC	CASRSGGYGYTF
-	TRBD2	TRBV12-3/TRBV12-4	TRBJ2-1	TGTGCCAGCAGTAGCGGGGGGCCGGGTGAGCAGTTCTTC	CASSSGGPGEQFF
-	-	TRBV19	TRBJ1-5	TGTGCCAGTAGTATTAGGCAGTCCTACAATCAGCCCCAGCATTTT	CASSIRQSYNQPQHF
few	-	TRBV6-5	TRBJ2-7	TGTGCCAGCAGGTATAACGGATTCTACGAGCAGTACTTC	CASRYNGFYEQYF
few	-	TRBV6-5	TRBJ1-2	TGTGCCAGCAGTTACCAGGGGTCTAACTATGGCTACACCTTC	CASSYQGSNYGYTF
-	TRBD2	TRBV5-1	TRBJ2-1	TGCGCCAGCAGCGTGCTGACTAGCGCCGTGAGCCCAAATGAGCAGTTCTTC	CASSVLTSAVSPNEQFF
-	-	TRBV30	TRBJ2-5	TGTGCCTGGGGGGTGGGGGCAGCTCGAGAAGGGGAGACCCAGTACTTC	CAWGVGAAREGETQYF
-	-	TRBV6-1	TRBJ1-4	TGTGCCAGCAGTGCGGGACCGGACCCCAATGAAAAACTGTTTTTT	CASSAGPDPNEKLFF
-	-	TRBV12-3/TRBV12-4	TRBJ1-2	TGTGCCAGCAGTTTCGAGGAGTATGGCTACACCTTC	CASSFEEYGYTF
few	TRBD2	TRBV4-1	TRBJ2-3	TGCGCCAGCAGACGTGCGGGGGGAGGAAGGGATACGCAGTATTTT	CASRRAGGGRDTQYF
few	TRBD1	TRBV23-1	TRBJ1-6	TGCGCCAGCAGTCGGACAGGGACCTCACCCCTCCACTTT	CASSRTGTSPLHF
-	-	TRBV20-1	TRBJ1-3	TGCAGTGCTAGTCAGGCGGGAAACACCATATATTTT	CSASQAGNTIYF
-	-	TRBV5-1	TRBJ1-2	TGCGCCAGCAGCTTGGCGGCAGGGGTGACCTATGGCTACACCTTC	CASSLAAGVTYGYTF
-	-	TRBV20-1	TRBJ2-7	TGCAGTGCTAGGGAGGGCGCTAACTCCTACGAGCAGTACTTC	CSAREGANSYEQYF
few	TRBD1	TRBV2	TRBJ1-1	TGTGCCAGCACTGGACAGGAGAACACTGAAGCTTTCTTT	CASTGQENTEAFF
-	TRBD1	TRBV5-6	TRBJ1-1	TGTGCCAGCAGCTTGCCCGACAGGGAAAAAGCTTTCTTT	CASSLPDREKAFF
many	TRBD1	TRBV28	TRBJ2-7	TGTGCCAGCAGTAATGGGGGTACAGGGGGCCACGAGCAGTACTTC	CASSNGGTGGHEQYF
-	-	TRBV7-2	TRBJ1-3	TGTGCCAGCAGCAGCCGGGCCTCCTCTGGAAACACCATATATTTT	CASSSRASSGNTIYF
few	-	TRBV20-1	TRBJ2-4	TGCAGTCCACAAGGGGACATTCAGTACTTC	CSPQGDIQYF
few	TRBD1	TRBV12-3/TRBV12-4	TRBJ2-1	TGTGCCAGCAGTCTAGACAGGGGATGGGGCAATGAGCAGTTCTTC	CASSLDRGWGNEQFF
-	-	TRBV27	TRBJ2-1	TGTGCCAGCAGTTTAAGGCCAGCCTACGAGCAGTTCTTC	CASSLRPAYEQFF
-	TRBD2	TRBV20-1	TRBJ2-4	TGCAGTGCTACTCCCCTATTTGCGGGGGGCCTGAGGCACATTCAGTACTTC	CSATPLFAGGLRHIQYF
few	-	TRBV4-2	TRBJ1-4	TGTGCCAGCAGCCAAGATCTGGGGGGAGGTAATGAAAAACTGTTTTTT	CASSQDLGGGNEKLFF
few	-	TRBV27	TRBJ2-3	TGTGCCAGCAGTTTTGTCGGGAACCCTACGAGGAAGTTT	CASSFVGNPTRKF
-	-	TRBV7-2	TRBJ2-5	TGTGCCAGCAGCCAGGACAGTCAGACCCAGTACTTC	CASSQDSQTQYF
-	-	TRBV7-2	TRBJ1-3	TGTGCCAGCAGCATTGTTCACGGAGGTGGGCGAAACACCATATATTTT	CASSIVHGGGRNTIYF
-	TRBD1	TRBV3-1	TRBJ1-2	TGTGCCAGCAGCCTAAGGGGACAGAACTATGGCTACACCTTC	CASSLRGQNYGYTF
few	-	TRBV6-4	TRBJ2-3	TGTGCCAGCATGGGTAGGAAACGGTCGCCAGATACGCAGTATTTT	CASMGRKRSPDTQYF
-	TRBD1	TRBV12-5	TRBJ2-7	TGTGCTAGTGGTTCGGGACAGAAACTCTACGAGCAGTACTTC	CASGSGQKLYEQYF
few	-	TRBV27	TRBJ2-5	TGTGCCAGCAGTCCTCGACGGCGCGAAGAGACCCAGTACTTC	CASSPRRREETQYF
-	-	TRBV7-9	TRBJ1-2	TGTGCCAGCGCCGGGGACACTCTCTTCAACTATGGCTACACCTTC	CASAGDTLFNYGYTF
few	-	TRBV4-1	TRBJ2-1	TGCGCCAGCAGCCAAGGGAGGAGCAGGGGCTCCTACAATGAGCAGTTCTTC	CASSQGRSRGSYNEQFF
few	-	TRBV20-1	TRBJ2-3	TGCAGTGCTAGAGATCCTGGGTACACAGATACGCAGTATTTT	CSARDPGYTDTQYF
few	-	TRBV7-9	TRBJ2-5	TGTGCCAGCCAAAAGGGAAACTTCCAAGAGACCCAGTACTTC	CASQKGNFQETQYF
many	-	TRBV18	TRBJ2-4	TGTGCCAGCTCACCACTTAACGGGAAAAACATTCAGTACTTC	CASSPLNGKNIQYF
-	-	TRBV5-5	TRBJ1-1	TGTGCCAGCAGCTTGTGGGTGGAAACTGAAGCTTTCTTT	CASSLWVETEAFF
-	-	TRBV18	TRBJ1-5	TGTGCCAGCTCACCCGGGCCCTCCCGCAATCAGCCCCAGCATTTT	CASSPGPSRNQPQHF
-	TRBD1	TRBV5-1	TRBJ1-1	TGCGCCAGCAGCACCGAGACAGGGAGGGAAGCTTTCTTT	CASSTETGREAFF
-	TRBD1	TRBV10-3	TRBJ1-3	TGTGCCAGCAACCGGGACAGGGGGCTCTTGAATATTGGAAACACCATATATTTT	CASNRDRGLLNIGNTIYF
-	TRBD2	TRBV6-5	TRBJ2-3	TGTGCCAGCAGCTCCGGGGGGTGGAGCACAGATACGCAGTATTTT	CASSSGGWSTDTQYF
-	-	TRBV5-6	TRBJ2-5	TGTGCCAGCAGTTCTCCTACCACTGTCCCGGAGACCCAGTACTTC	CASSSPTTVPETQYF
-	-	TRBV2	TRBJ1-3	TGTGCCAGCAGCCCCTCCGGGCCCCTCGGAAACACCATATATTTT	CASSPSGPLGNTIYF
-	-	TRBV4-3	TRBJ2-1	TGCGCCAGCAGCCAAGACTACCTTTTGAGCTCCTACAATGAGCAGTTCTTC	CASSQDYLLSSYNEQFF
-	TRBD1	TRBV7-2	TRBJ1-1	TGTGCCAGCAGCGTAGACAGGGGTTCCACTGCTTTCTTT	CASSVDRGSTAFF
-	TRBD2	TRBV6-1	TRBJ2-1	TGTGCCAGCAGTGAATGGGGGCTAGCGGGGGCCGAGCAGTTCTTC	CASSEWGLAGAEQFF
-	TRBD1	TRBV5-5	TRBJ1-2	TGTGCCAGCAGCCTGACAGGGGACGCTGGCTACACCTTC	CASSLTGDAGYTF
-	-	TRBV7-9	TRBJ1-3	TGTGCCAGCAGCTTAGCGGGCCGGGGATTCGGAAACACCATATATTTT	CASSLAGRGFGNTIYF
-	-	TRBV9	TRBJ2-2	TGTGCCAGCAGCGTAGATGGGGGCACCGGGGAGCTGTTTTTT	CASSVDGGTGELFF
-	-	TRBV18	TRBJ1-6	TGTGCCAGCTCACCAGGCCAGGGTGATAATTCACCCCTCCACTTT	CASSPGQGDNSPLHF
-	-	TRBV5-5	TRBJ2-3	TGTGCCAGCAGCTTTGATGTTTTTCGGGATACGCAGTATTTT	CASSFDVFRDTQYF
many	-	TRBV24-1	TRBJ2-3	TGTGCCACCAGTGATCCTACCTTACTCGCAGATACGCAGTATTTT	CATSDPTLLADTQYF
-	-	TRBV27	TRBJ1-2	TGTGCCAGCAGTTCGGCGGAGCATAGAGGATATGGCTACACCTTC	CASSSAEHRGYGYTF
few	-	TRBV7-9	TRBJ1-2	TGTGCCAGCAGCCCCAGCTTGAGGGGTTCGCCTCTAGTCTATGGCTACACCTTC	CASSPSLRGSPLVYGYTF
few	TRBD2	TRBV27	TRBJ2-7	TGTGCCAGCAGTTTGGTAGCGGGGCACAGCGAGCAGTACTTC	CASSLVAGHSEQYF